Each of the 2 T cell receptor beta chains below was sequenced from the same sample in a study of blood T cells in healthy people across ages. The second PCR ran about 6 to 11 cycles with a sample-barcoded 5' primer and J-beta primers. TCRdb re-derived calls from the 5' RACE reads in MiXCR, one entry per CDR3 protein. The repertoire includes about 800,000 distinct CDR3 sequences, approximately 25% of them detected once, and 3.7% sits in the top ten. The sample also formed part of further work on T cells of mothers and their children.

Sequenced input: blood. These receptors all stem from a boy aged 5-17 years in good health.

This chain connects TRBV23-1 to TRBJ2-5; 7 nucleotides agree with TRBD2. TRBV23-1 is recorded as an ORF, its role being uncertain. This CDR3 has 14 amino acids. With 4 bases clipped from V and 7 bases from J, the junction kept 9 bases outside the gene matches. As DNA, the CDR3 is TGCGCCAGCAGTCTGGGAGGGCTCCGGGGGACCCAGTACTTC. It is translated as CASSLGGLRGTQYF.

The chain uses TRBV21-1 and TRBJ2-6; the table calls TRBD1, which could not be checked here. TRBV21-1 is marked as a pseudogene. The CDR3 runs 16 residues. CDR3 nucleotide sequence: TGTGCCAGCAGCCCGTGGGACAGGGCCGGGGCCAACGTCCTGACTTTC. As protein: CASSPWDRAGANVLTF.